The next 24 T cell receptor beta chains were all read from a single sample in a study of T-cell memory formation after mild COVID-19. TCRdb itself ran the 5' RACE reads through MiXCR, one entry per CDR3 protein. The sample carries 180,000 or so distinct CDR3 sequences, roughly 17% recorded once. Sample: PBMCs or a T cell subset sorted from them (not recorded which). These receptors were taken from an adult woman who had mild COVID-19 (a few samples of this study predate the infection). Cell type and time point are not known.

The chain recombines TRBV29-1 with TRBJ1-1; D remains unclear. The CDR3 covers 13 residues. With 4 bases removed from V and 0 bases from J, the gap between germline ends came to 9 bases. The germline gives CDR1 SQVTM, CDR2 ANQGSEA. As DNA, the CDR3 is TGCAGCGTTGCGCGAGGGTTGAACACTGAAGCTTTCTTT. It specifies CSVARGLNTEAFF.

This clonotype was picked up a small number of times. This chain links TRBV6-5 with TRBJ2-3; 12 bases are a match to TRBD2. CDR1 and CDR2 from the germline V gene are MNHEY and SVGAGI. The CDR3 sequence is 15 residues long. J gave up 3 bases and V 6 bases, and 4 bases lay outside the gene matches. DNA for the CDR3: TGTGCCAGCAGCTACGGACTAGCGGGGACAGATACGCAGTATTTT. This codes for CASSYGLAGTDTQYF.

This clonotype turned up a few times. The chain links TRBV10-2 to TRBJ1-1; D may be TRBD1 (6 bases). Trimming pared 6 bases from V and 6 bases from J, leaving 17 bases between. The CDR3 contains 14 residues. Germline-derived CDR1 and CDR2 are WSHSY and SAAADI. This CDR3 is CASRAETGTSEAFF. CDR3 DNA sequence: TGCGCCAGCAGGGCCGAAACAGGGACTTCTGAAGCTTTCTTT.

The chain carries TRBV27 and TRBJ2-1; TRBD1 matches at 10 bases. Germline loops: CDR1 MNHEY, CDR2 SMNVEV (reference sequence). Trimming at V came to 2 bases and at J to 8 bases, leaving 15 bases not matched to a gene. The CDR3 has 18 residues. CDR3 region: CASSLIPLTGGRVDEQFF. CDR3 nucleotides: TGTGCCAGCAGTTTAATCCCTTTGACAGGGGGCCGAGTCGATGAGCAGTTCTTC.

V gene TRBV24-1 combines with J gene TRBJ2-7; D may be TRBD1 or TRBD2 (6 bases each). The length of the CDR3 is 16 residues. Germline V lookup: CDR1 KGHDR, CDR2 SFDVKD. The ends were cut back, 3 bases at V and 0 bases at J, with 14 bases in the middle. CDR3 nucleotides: TGTGCCACCAGTGATCCGGGGGCGTCAAGCTCCTACGAGCAGTACTTC. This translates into CATSDPGASSSYEQYF.

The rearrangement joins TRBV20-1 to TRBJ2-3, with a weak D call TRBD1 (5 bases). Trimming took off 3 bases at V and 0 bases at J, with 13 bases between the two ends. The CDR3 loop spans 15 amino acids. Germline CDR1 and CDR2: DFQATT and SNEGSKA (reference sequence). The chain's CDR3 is CSARRQSTSTDTQYF. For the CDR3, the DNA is TGCAGTGCTAGGAGACAGTCGACTAGCACAGATACGCAGTATTTT.

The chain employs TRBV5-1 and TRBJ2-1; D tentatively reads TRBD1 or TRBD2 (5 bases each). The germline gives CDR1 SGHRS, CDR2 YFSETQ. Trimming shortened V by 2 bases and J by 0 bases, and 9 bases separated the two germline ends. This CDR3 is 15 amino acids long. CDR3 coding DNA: TGCGCCAGCAGCTTTTTGGGGGACTCCTACAATGAGCAGTTCTTC. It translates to CASSFLGDSYNEQFF.

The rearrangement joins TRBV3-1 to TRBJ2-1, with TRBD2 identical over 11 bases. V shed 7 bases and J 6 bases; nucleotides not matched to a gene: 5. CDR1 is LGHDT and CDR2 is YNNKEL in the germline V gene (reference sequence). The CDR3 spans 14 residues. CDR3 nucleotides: TGTGCCAGCAAACTAGCGGGGGCCGCCAATGAGCAGTTCTTC. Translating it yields CASKLAGAANEQFF.

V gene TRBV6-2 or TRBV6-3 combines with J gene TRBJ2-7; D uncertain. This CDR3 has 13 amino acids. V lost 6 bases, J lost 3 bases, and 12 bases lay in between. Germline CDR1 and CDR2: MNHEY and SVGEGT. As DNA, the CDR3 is TGTGCCAGCAGACACAGCAGGAGCTACGAGCAGTACTTC. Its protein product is CASRHSRSYEQYF.

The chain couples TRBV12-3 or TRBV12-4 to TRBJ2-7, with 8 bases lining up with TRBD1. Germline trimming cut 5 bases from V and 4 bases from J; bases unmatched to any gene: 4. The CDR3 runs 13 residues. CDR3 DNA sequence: TGTGCCAGCAGTCCAGGGGGCACATACGAGCAGTACTTC. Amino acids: CASSPGGTYEQYF.

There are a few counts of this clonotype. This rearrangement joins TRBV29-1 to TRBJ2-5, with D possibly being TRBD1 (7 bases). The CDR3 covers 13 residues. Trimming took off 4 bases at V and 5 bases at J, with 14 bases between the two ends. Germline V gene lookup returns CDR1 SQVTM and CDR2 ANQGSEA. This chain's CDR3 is CSVVAQGGETQYF. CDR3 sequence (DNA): TGCAGCGTTGTAGCCCAGGGGGGTGAGACCCAGTACTTC.

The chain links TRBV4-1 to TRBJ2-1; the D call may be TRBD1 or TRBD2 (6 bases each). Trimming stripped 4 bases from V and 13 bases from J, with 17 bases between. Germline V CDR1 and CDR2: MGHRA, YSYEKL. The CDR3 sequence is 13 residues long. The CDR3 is CASSLQEGGRQFF. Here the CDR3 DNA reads TGCGCCAGCAGCCTCCAGGAGGGGGGACGTCAGTTCTTC.

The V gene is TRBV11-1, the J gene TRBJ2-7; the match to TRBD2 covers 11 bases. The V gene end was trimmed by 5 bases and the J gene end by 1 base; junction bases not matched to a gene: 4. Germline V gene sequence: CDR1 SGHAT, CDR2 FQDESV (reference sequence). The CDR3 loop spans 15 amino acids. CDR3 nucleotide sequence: TGTGCCAGCAGCCGCGGGACTAGCGGATCCTACGAGCAGTACTTC. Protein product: CASSRGTSGSYEQYF.

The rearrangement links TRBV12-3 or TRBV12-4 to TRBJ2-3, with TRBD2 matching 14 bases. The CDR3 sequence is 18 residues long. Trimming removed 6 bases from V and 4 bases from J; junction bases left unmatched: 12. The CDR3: CASRPLPWGLAGADTQYF. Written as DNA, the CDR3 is TGTGCCAGCAGGCCACTTCCCTGGGGACTAGCGGGAGCAGATACGCAGTATTTT.

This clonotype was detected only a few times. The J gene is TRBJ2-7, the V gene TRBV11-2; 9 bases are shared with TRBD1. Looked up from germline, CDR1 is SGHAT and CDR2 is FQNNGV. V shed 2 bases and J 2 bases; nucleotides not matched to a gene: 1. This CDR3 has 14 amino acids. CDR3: CASSLRQGAYEQYF. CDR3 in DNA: TGTGCCAGCAGCTTACGACAGGGGGCCTACGAGCAGTACTTC. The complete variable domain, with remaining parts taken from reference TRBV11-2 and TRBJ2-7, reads EAGVAQSPRYKIIEKRQSVAFWCNPISGHATLYWYQQILGQGPKLLIQFQNNGVVDDSQLPKDRFSAERLKGVDSTLKIQPAKLEDSAVYLCASSLRQGAYEQYFGPGTRLTVT.

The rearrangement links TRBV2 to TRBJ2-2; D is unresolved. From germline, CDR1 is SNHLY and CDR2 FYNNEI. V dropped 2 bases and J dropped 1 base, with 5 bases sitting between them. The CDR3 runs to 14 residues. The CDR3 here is CASSEMMNTGELFF. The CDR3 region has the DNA TGTGCCAGCAGTGAAATGATGAACACCGGGGAGCTGTTTTTT. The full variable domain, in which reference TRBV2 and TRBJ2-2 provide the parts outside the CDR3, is EPEVTQTPSHQVTQMGQEVILRCVPISNHLYFYWYRQILGQKVEFLVSFYNNEISEKSEIFDDQFSVERPDGSNFTLKIRSTKLEDSAMYFCASSEMMNTGELFFGEGSRLTVL.

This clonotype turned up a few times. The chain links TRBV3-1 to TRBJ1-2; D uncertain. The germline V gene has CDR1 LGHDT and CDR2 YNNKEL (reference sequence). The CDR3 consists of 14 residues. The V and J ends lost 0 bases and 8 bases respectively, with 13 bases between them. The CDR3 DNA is TGTGCCAGCAGCCAAGATGGTGGGATGAAGGGCTACACCTTC. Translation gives CASSQDGGMKGYTF.

The CDR3 DNA reads TGTGCCAGCAGCCTGACAGGGAAGTCCTACAATGAGCAGTTCTTC. Its translation: CASSLTGKSYNEQFF. V usage is TRBV5-6 and J usage is TRBJ2-1; 7 bases are a match to TRBD1. The CDR3 is made up of 15 amino acids. Germline lookup yields CDR1 SGHDT and CDR2 YYEEEE. J was trimmed by 1 base and V by 4 bases; bases with no gene match: 5.

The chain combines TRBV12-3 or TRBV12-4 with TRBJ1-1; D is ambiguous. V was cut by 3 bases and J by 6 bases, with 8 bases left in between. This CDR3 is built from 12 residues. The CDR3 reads CASSLYRSEAFF. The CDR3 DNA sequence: TGTGCCAGCAGTTTGTATCGCTCTGAAGCTTTCTTT.

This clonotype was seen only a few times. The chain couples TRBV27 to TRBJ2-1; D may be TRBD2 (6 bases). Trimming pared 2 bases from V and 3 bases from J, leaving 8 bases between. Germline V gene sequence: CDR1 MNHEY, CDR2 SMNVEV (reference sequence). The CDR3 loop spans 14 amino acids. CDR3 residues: CASSLEGLYNEQFF. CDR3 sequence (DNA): TGTGCCAGCAGTTTAGAGGGACTCTACAATGAGCAGTTCTTC.

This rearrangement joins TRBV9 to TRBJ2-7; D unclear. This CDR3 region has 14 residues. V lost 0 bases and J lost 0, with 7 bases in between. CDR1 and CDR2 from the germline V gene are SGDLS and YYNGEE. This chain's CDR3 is CASSVVGSSYEQYF. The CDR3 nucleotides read TGTGCCAGCAGCGTAGTCGGCAGCTCCTACGAGCAGTACTTC.

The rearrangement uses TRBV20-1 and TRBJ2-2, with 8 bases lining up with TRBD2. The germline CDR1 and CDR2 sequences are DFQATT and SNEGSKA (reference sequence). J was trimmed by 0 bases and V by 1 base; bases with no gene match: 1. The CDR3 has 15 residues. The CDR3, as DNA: TGCAGTGCTAGAGTAGCGGGATCGAACACCGGGGAGCTGTTTTTT. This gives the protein CSARVAGSNTGELFF.

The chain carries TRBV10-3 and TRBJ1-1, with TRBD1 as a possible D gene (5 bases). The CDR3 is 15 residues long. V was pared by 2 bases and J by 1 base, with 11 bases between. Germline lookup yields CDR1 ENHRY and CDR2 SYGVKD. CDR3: CAISEPGTGNTEAFF. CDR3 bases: TGTGCCATCAGTGAGCCCGGGACGGGGAACACTGAAGCTTTCTTT.

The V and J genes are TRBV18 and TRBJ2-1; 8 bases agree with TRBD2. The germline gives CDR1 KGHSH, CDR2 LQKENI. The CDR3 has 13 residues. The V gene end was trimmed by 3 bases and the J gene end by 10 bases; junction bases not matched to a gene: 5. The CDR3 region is CASSPTGGQEQFF. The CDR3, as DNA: TGTGCCAGCTCACCCACGGGGGGGCAAGAGCAGTTCTTC. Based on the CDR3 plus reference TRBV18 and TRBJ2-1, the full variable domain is NAGVMQNPRHLVRRRGQEARLRCSPMKGHSHVYWYRQLPEEGLKFMVYLQKENIIDESGMPKERFSAEFPKEGPSILRIQQVVRGDSAAYFCASSPTGGQEQFFGPGTRLTVL.